This is a list of T cell receptor beta chains from one sample in a study of blood T cell repertoires in COVID-19. Here immunoSEQ multiplex PCR was the method, and the copy in TCRdb shows in-frame clones only, minus some. The sample has more than 200,000 clones, roughly 80% seen once; the top ten hold under 2%. Sample: PBMCs or T cells enriched from blood (not recorded which). Receptor source: a man aged 55-75 years who had recovered from COVID-19. CDR3s include the opening cysteine and the closing phenylalanine or tryptophan. D genes are given only for firm matches. Size is stated for part of the rows, as once, few or many counts, or as a class when the clone is expanded.

clone size: NA; V gene: TRBV7-8; J gene: TRBJ2-2; D gene: TRBD2; CDR3 DNA: TGTGCCAGCAGCTACAGCGGGGGGGTTACCGGGGAGCTGTTTTTT; CDR3 protein: CASSYSGGVTGELFF
clone size: NA; V gene: TRBV19; J gene: TRBJ1-1; D gene: NA; CDR3 DNA: TGTGCCAGTAGTATCTCGACAGATGCGACTGAAGCTTTCTTT; CDR3 protein: CASSISTDATEAFF
clone size: NA; V gene: TRBV5-4; J gene: TRBJ2-5; D gene: TRBD1; CDR3 DNA: TGTGCCAGCAGCTTGCAGGGGGCACAAGAGACCCAGTACTTC; CDR3 protein: CASSLQGAQETQYF
clone size: NA; V gene: TRBV2; J gene: TRBJ1-5; D gene: NA; CDR3 DNA: TGTGCCAGCGGGGATGGGGGCGGGAATCAGCCCCAGCATTTT; CDR3 protein: CASGDGGGNQPQHF
clone size: NA; V gene: TRBV21-1; J gene: TRBJ2-2; D gene: NA; CDR3 DNA: TGTGCCAGCACCACAGGGGAGGAGACCGGGGAGCTGTTTTTT; CDR3 protein: CASTTGEETGELFF
clone size: NA; V gene: TRBV5-1; J gene: TRBJ2-3; D gene: NA; CDR3 DNA: TGCGCCAGCAGCTTTGGGGCAGGGGACACAGATACGCAGTATTTT; CDR3 protein: CASSFGAGDTDTQYF
clone size: NA; V gene: TRBV19; J gene: TRBJ2-2; D gene: NA; CDR3 DNA: TGTGCCAGTAGTATACGTCTAGCACCGAACACCGGGGAGCTGTTTTTT; CDR3 protein: CASSIRLAPNTGELFF
clone size: NA; V gene: TRBV7-6; J gene: TRBJ2-7; D gene: NA; CDR3 DNA: TGTGCCAGCAGCACCACAGGGCTCGAGCAGTACTTC; CDR3 protein: CASSTTGLEQYF
clone size: NA; V gene: TRBV4-3; J gene: TRBJ2-3; D gene: TRBD2; CDR3 DNA: TGCGCCAGCAGCCAAGATAAGCGGGGGGGCCGGACGCAGTATTTT; CDR3 protein: CASSQDKRGGRTQYF
clone size: few; V gene: TRBV7-7; J gene: TRBJ2-1; D gene: NA; CDR3 DNA: TGTGCTAGCAGCTTAGCTGTGGGGGCCGATGAGCAGTTCTTC; CDR3 protein: CASSLAVGADEQFF
clone size: few; V gene: TRBV9; J gene: TRBJ2-1; D gene: NA; CDR3 DNA: TGTGCCAGCAGCTATGATTCAGGCTGGGCGCATGAGCAGTTCTTC; CDR3 protein: CASSYDSGWAHEQFF
clone size: NA; V gene: TRBV7-9; J gene: TRBJ2-1; D gene: TRBD2; CDR3 DNA: TGTGCCAGCAGCTTCCGGACTAGCGGGGGGTCGAGCTCCTACAATGAGCAGTTCTTC; CDR3 protein: CASSFRTSGGSSSYNEQFF
clone size: NA; V gene: TRBV6-2/TRBV6-3; J gene: TRBJ2-7; D gene: NA; CDR3 DNA: TGTGCCAGCAGTTTTATCCGGGGGGCACCCTCCTACGAGCAGTACTTC; CDR3 protein: CASSFIRGAPSYEQYF
clone size: once; V gene: TRBV18; J gene: TRBJ1-4; D gene: NA; CDR3 DNA: TGTGCCAGCTCCGAAGCAGAGGTAGCGTCGGAAAAACTGTTTTTT; CDR3 protein: CASSEAEVASEKLFF
clone size: NA; V gene: TRBV14; J gene: TRBJ1-1; D gene: TRBD1; CDR3 DNA: TGTGCCAGCAGCCACCGGACAGGGAACACTGAAGCTTTCTTT; CDR3 protein: CASSHRTGNTEAFF
clone size: NA; V gene: TRBV6-2/TRBV6-3; J gene: TRBJ1-3; D gene: NA; CDR3 DNA: TGTGCCAGCAGTTACGAACCAGGGTTGGCTGGAAACACCATATATTTT; CDR3 protein: CASSYEPGLAGNTIYF
clone size: few; V gene: TRBV4-3; J gene: TRBJ1-2; D gene: TRBD1; CDR3 DNA: TGCGCCAGCAGCCGAGTAACAGGGGACTCTGGCTACACCTTC; CDR3 protein: CASSRVTGDSGYTF
clone size: NA; V gene: TRBV11-2; J gene: TRBJ1-1; D gene: NA; CDR3 DNA: TGTGCCAGCAGCTTAGTGGGGGGCACTGAAGCTTTCTTT; CDR3 protein: CASSLVGGTEAFF
clone size: NA; V gene: TRBV15; J gene: TRBJ2-1; D gene: TRBD1; CDR3 DNA: TGTGCCACCGCAGGGGGCTCGGGGACATTCAATGAGCAGTTCTTC; CDR3 protein: CATAGGSGTFNEQFF
clone size: NA; V gene: TRBV5-1; J gene: TRBJ1-1; D gene: NA; CDR3 DNA: TGCGCCAGCAGCTTGCAGGGGAGCGCATCTGAAGCTTTCTTT; CDR3 protein: CASSLQGSASEAFF
clone size: few; V gene: TRBV4-3; J gene: TRBJ1-2; D gene: NA; CDR3 DNA: TGCGCCAGCAGCCAAGATCGGAGCACAGGACCCTATGGCTACACCTTC; CDR3 protein: CASSQDRSTGPYGYTF
clone size: once; V gene: TRBV2; J gene: TRBJ2-3; D gene: NA; CDR3 DNA: TGTGCCAGCACGAGGACACTAAGCACAGATACGCAGTATTTT; CDR3 protein: CASTRTLSTDTQYF
clone size: NA; V gene: TRBV5-5; J gene: TRBJ2-7; D gene: NA; CDR3 DNA: TGTGCCAGCAGCTTGGGGGACTTTTGGGCCGAGCAGTACTTC; CDR3 protein: CASSLGDFWAEQYF
clone size: many; V gene: TRBV24-1; J gene: TRBJ2-6; D gene: TRBD1; CDR3 DNA: TGTGCCACCAGTGGACGGGACAGCAGCTCTGGGGCCAACGTCCTGACTTTC; CDR3 protein: CATSGRDSSSGANVLTF
clone size: NA; V gene: TRBV27; J gene: TRBJ1-4; D gene: NA; CDR3 DNA: TGTGCCAGCAGTTCAGCGGCGCGGGGGGCAGGCGAAAAACTGTTTTTT; CDR3 protein: CASSSAARGAGEKLFF
clone size: NA; V gene: TRBV28; J gene: TRBJ1-1; D gene: NA; CDR3 DNA: TGTGCCAGCAGTTTAGCGGGGGTGGGGGACACTGAAGCTTTCTTT; CDR3 protein: CASSLAGVGDTEAFF
clone size: NA; V gene: TRBV5-8; J gene: TRBJ1-1; D gene: TRBD1; CDR3 DNA: TGTGCCAGCAGCTTCGTGGTCAGGGGGTCTGAAGCTTTCTTT; CDR3 protein: CASSFVVRGSEAFF
clone size: NA; V gene: TRBV12-5; J gene: TRBJ1-3; D gene: NA; CDR3 DNA: TGTGCTAGTGGTTCGGCCAGACTCTCTGGAAACACCATATATTTT; CDR3 protein: CASGSARLSGNTIYF
clone size: NA; V gene: TRBV7-2; J gene: TRBJ1-2; D gene: TRBD1; CDR3 DNA: TGTGCCAGCAGCGGGACAGGGAGGATCTATGGCTACACCTTC; CDR3 protein: CASSGTGRIYGYTF
clone size: NA; V gene: TRBV9; J gene: TRBJ2-2; D gene: NA; CDR3 DNA: TGTGCCAGCAGCGTTGGAGTATCGAACACCGGGGAGCTGTTTTTT; CDR3 protein: CASSVGVSNTGELFF
clone size: NA; V gene: TRBV11-3; J gene: TRBJ1-1; D gene: NA; CDR3 DNA: TGTGCCAGCAGCTTCCAGTCGGGAGGGACTGAAGCTTTCTTT; CDR3 protein: CASSFQSGGTEAFF
clone size: NA; V gene: TRBV15; J gene: TRBJ2-3; D gene: TRBD1; CDR3 DNA: TGTGCCACCGGAGTTCGACAGGGAGATACGCAGTATTTT; CDR3 protein: CATGVRQGDTQYF
clone size: NA; V gene: TRBV4-3; J gene: TRBJ1-4; D gene: NA; CDR3 DNA: TGCGCCAGCAGCCAAGATCTGGCGGCCTATACCCGGGAACTGTTTTTT; CDR3 protein: CASSQDLAAYTRELFF
clone size: NA; V gene: TRBV19; J gene: TRBJ1-1; D gene: NA; CDR3 DNA: TGTGCCAGTAAGATTCGGGGGGCGTACACTGAAGCTTTCTTT; CDR3 protein: CASKIRGAYTEAFF
clone size: NA; V gene: TRBV7-8; J gene: TRBJ1-3; D gene: NA; CDR3 DNA: TGTGCCAGCAGCCGCCGGGGGGCTTACTCTGGAAACACCATATATTTT; CDR3 protein: CASSRRGAYSGNTIYF
clone size: NA; V gene: TRBV7-6; J gene: TRBJ2-1; D gene: TRBD2; CDR3 DNA: TGTGCCAGCAGCTTAGTCGCGGGGGGGGCCAATGAGCAGTTCTTC; CDR3 protein: CASSLVAGGANEQFF
clone size: NA; V gene: TRBV6-1; J gene: TRBJ2-7; D gene: TRBD1; CDR3 DNA: TGTGCCAGCAGTGAGCCGGACAGGTCCTTGGGCGAGCAGTACTTC; CDR3 protein: CASSEPDRSLGEQYF
clone size: few; V gene: TRBV18; J gene: TRBJ2-7; D gene: NA; CDR3 DNA: TGTGCCAGCTCACAACCATCCCAGGGATTCGAGCAGTACTTC; CDR3 protein: CASSQPSQGFEQYF
clone size: NA; V gene: TRBV29-1; J gene: TRBJ2-7; D gene: NA; CDR3 DNA: TGCAGCGTTGAGGGCCAAAGCTCCTACGAGCAGTACTTC; CDR3 protein: CSVEGQSSYEQYF
clone size: few; V gene: TRBV7-2; J gene: TRBJ2-3; D gene: TRBD2; CDR3 DNA: TGTGCCAGCAGCCCGCAGCGGGGGCAAGCAGATACGCAGTATTTT; CDR3 protein: CASSPQRGQADTQYF
clone size: few; V gene: TRBV29-1; J gene: TRBJ1-2; D gene: NA; CDR3 DNA: TGCAGCGTTGCCAGGGGAGCCAGTAGCTACACCTTC; CDR3 protein: CSVARGASSYTF
clone size: NA; V gene: TRBV6-5; J gene: TRBJ1-5; D gene: NA; CDR3 DNA: TGTGCCAGCAGGGGCCTTTGGGGCTGGCAGCCCCAGCATTTT; CDR3 protein: CASRGLWGWQPQHF
clone size: NA; V gene: TRBV27; J gene: TRBJ2-1; D gene: TRBD1; CDR3 DNA: TGTGCCAGCAGTCCGCGGACAGGTTCCTACAATGAGCAGTTCTTC; CDR3 protein: CASSPRTGSYNEQFF
clone size: NA; V gene: TRBV7-3; J gene: TRBJ2-3; D gene: TRBD2; CDR3 DNA: TGTGCCAGCAGCTTAACAGCGGGGCGACGCACAGATACGCAGTATTTT; CDR3 protein: CASSLTAGRRTDTQYF
clone size: once; V gene: TRBV7-2; J gene: TRBJ1-2; D gene: NA; CDR3 DNA: TGTGCCAGCAGCTACCAGGGTCTTGGCTATGGCTACACCTTC; CDR3 protein: CASSYQGLGYGYTF
clone size: once; V gene: TRBV28; J gene: TRBJ2-1; D gene: NA; CDR3 DNA: TGTGCCGGCGGATCTGACAATGAGCAGTTCTTC; CDR3 protein: CAGGSDNEQFF
clone size: few; V gene: TRBV6-1; J gene: TRBJ1-6; D gene: NA; CDR3 DNA: TGTGCCAGCAGTGAAGACGGGCCAGGGGTCTCACCCCTCCACTTT; CDR3 protein: CASSEDGPGVSPLHF
clone size: once; V gene: TRBV7-8; J gene: TRBJ2-7; D gene: NA; CDR3 DNA: TGTGCCAGCAGCTTAGATGACAGATCTAGACCATTGTACGAGCAGTACTTC; CDR3 protein: CASSLDDRSRPLYEQYF
clone size: NA; V gene: TRBV19; J gene: TRBJ1-3; D gene: NA; CDR3 DNA: TGTGCCAGTAGTACCCCGGTACGGCGGGGAAACACCATATATTTT; CDR3 protein: CASSTPVRRGNTIYF
clone size: once; V gene: TRBV9; J gene: TRBJ2-1; D gene: TRBD1; CDR3 DNA: TGTGCCAGCAACCCCGGGACAGGGAATGAGCAGTTCTTC; CDR3 protein: CASNPGTGNEQFF
clone size: NA; V gene: TRBV19; J gene: TRBJ2-2; D gene: NA; CDR3 DNA: TGTGCCAGTAGTCCCTTAAATGGACTCGGGGAGCTGTTTTTT; CDR3 protein: CASSPLNGLGELFF
clone size: NA; V gene: TRBV7-9; J gene: TRBJ1-5; D gene: TRBD1; CDR3 DNA: TGTGCCAGCAGCGGCAGGACAGGGGACCCCAATCAGCCCCAGCATTTT; CDR3 protein: CASSGRTGDPNQPQHF
clone size: NA; V gene: TRBV27; J gene: TRBJ2-5; D gene: TRBD1; CDR3 DNA: TGTGCCAGCAGTTGGGACAGTGAAGAGACCCAGTACTTC; CDR3 protein: CASSWDSEETQYF